The 10 T cell receptor beta chains given below trace back to one sample, sequenced in a study of control samples from healthy donors and cancer patients. Only in-frame clones appear in the TCRdb table, and some are missing; sequencing was by immunoSEQ multiplex PCR. The sample lists about 18,000 clones; more than 70% were seen once. Sample: PBMCs. The receptor source for this set is a woman in her seventies with colorectal cancer.

The V and J genes are TRBV6-5 and TRBJ2-2, with 8 bases lining up with TRBD2. V shed 1 base, J shed 4 bases, and the junction held 2 bases outside the gene matches. CDR3 length: 15 amino acids. The germline V gene encodes CDR1 MNHEY and CDR2 SVGAGI. The CDR3 coding sequence is TGTGCCAGCAGTTACTGGGCGGGAGGCACCGGGGAGCTGTTTTTT. It translates to CASSYWAGGTGELFF.

The chain joins TRBV5-3 to TRBJ2-1; 7 positions match TRBD1. TRBV5-3 is assigned to the ORF class and has an uncertain function. Unmatched junction bases numbered 20, after V lost 2 bases and J lost 3 bases. There are 20 residues in the CDR3. CDR3: CARSFTLLFRDSDHYNEQFF. CDR3 in DNA: TGTGCCAGAAGCTTCACCCTCCTCTTCCGGGACAGCGACCACTACAATGAGCAGTTCTTC.

This chain connects TRBV5-6 to TRBJ2-2, with TRBD2 matching over 11 bases. Germline assignment: CDR1 SGHDT and CDR2 YYEEEE. The V and J ends lost 4 bases and 7 bases, in that order; junction bases with no gene match: 15. The CDR3 spans 18 residues. The CDR3 DNA reads TGTGCCAGCAGCATCTCTAGCGGGGGGTTCCCAATTGGCGGGGAGCTGTTTTTT. Protein: CASSISSGGFPIGGELFF. Full variable domain (missing parts from reference TRBV5-6 and TRBJ2-2): DAGVTQSPTHLIKTRGQQVTLRCSPKSGHDTVSWYQQALGQGPQFIFQYYEEEERQRGNFPDRFSGHQFPNYSSELNVNALLLGDSALYLCASSISSGGFPIGGELFFGEGSRLTVL.

V is TRBV7-9 and J is TRBJ2-5; TRBD1 aligns across 10 bases. Germline values: CDR1 SEHNR, CDR2 FQNEAQ (reference sequence). There are 19 residues in the CDR3. The V segment lost 5 bases and the J segment 4 bases; nucleotides outside the gene matches: 19. CDR3 sequence reads: CASSPSPGDRGIWGETQYF. The CDR3 DNA is TGTGCCAGCAGCCCGTCCCCCGGGGACAGGGGAATTTGGGGAGAGACCCAGTACTTC.

This clone has only a few counts. The chain links TRBV3-1 (or the pseudogene TRBV3-2) to TRBJ1-5; D uncertain. CDR3 length: 14 residues. The V end was cut by 4 bases, the J end by 7 bases, with 14 bases between. The germline CDR1 and CDR2 sequences are LGHDT and YNNKEL (reference sequence). The chain's CDR3 is CASSPASGGQPQHF. Here the CDR3 DNA reads TGTGCCAGCAGCCCGGCTTCCGGCGGGCAGCCCCAGCATTTT.

Only a few counts were recorded for this clone. The genes are TRBV3-1 (or the pseudogene TRBV3-2) and TRBJ2-7; no definite D call. The V and J ends lost 3 bases and 1 base respectively, with 10 bases between them. The CDR3 runs to 14 residues. CDR1 and CDR2 (germline): LGHDT, YNNKEL (reference sequence). The CDR3 sequence is CASSHLSLSYEQYF. The CDR3 DNA reads as TGTGCCAGCAGCCACCTCTCGTTATCCTACGAGCAGTACTTC.

The chain uses TRBV5-6 and TRBJ2-7, with 7 bases that match TRBD1. In germline, CDR1 is SGHDT, CDR2 YYEEEE. Trimming cost V 4 bases and J 0 bases; bases outside gene matches: 4. The CDR3 runs to 14 residues. The CDR3 region has the DNA TGTGCCAGCAGCGGGTCAGGGGGCTCCTACGAGCAGTACTTC. Translation: CASSGSGGSYEQYF.

V gene TRBV19 combines with J gene TRBJ2-6; either TRBD1 or TRBD2 may fit D (6 bases each). Germline loops: CDR1 LNHDA, CDR2 SQIVND (reference sequence). The CDR3 is made up of 17 amino acids. V was trimmed by 1 base and J by 1 base, leaving 11 bases between them. DNA of the CDR3: TGTGCCAGTAGTATAGGTGGGGGGCTATCTGGGGCCAACGTCCTGACTTTC. Its protein product is CASSIGGGLSGANVLTF.

The chain uses TRBV7-2 and TRBJ1-5, with a weak D call TRBD1 (6 bases). Trimming took off 0 bases at V and 0 bases at J, with 12 bases between the two ends. The CDR3 runs 17 residues. Per germline, CDR1 SGHTA and CDR2 FQGNSA. The CDR3 DNA follows: TGTGCCAGCAGCTTAGCCCAGGACAGATATAGCAATCAGCCCCAGCATTTT. Translated: CASSLAQDRYSNQPQHF.

J is TRBJ1-4 and V is TRBV4-3; D uncertain. The CDR3 consists of 15 residues. Germline V lookup: CDR1 LGHNA, CDR2 YSLEER. Deletions cut 0 bases from V and 6 bases from J, with 11 bases between. The CDR3 nucleotides read TGCGCCAGCAGCCAAGATCTCGCAAGACATGAAAAACTGTTTTTT. This translates into CASSQDLARHEKLFF.